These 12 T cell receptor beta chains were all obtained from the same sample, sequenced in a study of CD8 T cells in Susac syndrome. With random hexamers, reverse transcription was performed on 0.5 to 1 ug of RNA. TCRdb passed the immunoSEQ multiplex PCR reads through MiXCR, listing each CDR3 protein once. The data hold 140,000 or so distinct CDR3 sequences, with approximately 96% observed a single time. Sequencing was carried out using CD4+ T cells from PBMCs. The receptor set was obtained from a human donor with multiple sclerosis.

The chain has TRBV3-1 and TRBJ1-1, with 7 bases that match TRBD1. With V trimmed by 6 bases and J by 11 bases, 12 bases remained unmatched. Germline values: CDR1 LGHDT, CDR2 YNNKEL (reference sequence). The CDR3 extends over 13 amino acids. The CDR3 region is CASSTGTAFHAFF. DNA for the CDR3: TGTGCCAGCAGTACCGGGACAGCCTTCCACGCTTTCTTT.

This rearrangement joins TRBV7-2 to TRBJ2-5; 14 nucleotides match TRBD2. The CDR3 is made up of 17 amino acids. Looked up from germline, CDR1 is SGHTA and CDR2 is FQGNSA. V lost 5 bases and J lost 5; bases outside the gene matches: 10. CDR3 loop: CASSLKRLAGGSETQYF. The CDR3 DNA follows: TGTGCCAGCAGCCTCAAGCGACTAGCGGGGGGGTCGGAGACCCAGTACTTC.

For the CDR3, the DNA is TGTGCCAGCAGGGGAAGGGACAGGGAGAGGTTCGAGCAGTACTTC. Protein product: CASRGRDRERFEQYF. The V and J genes are TRBV12-3 or TRBV12-4 and TRBJ2-7; 9 bases fit TRBD1. J gave up 6 bases and V 6 bases, and 12 bases lay outside the gene matches. This CDR3 has 15 residues.

The CDR3 DNA reads TGTGCCAGCAGCTTTAGTAGTATCACTGAAGCTTTCTTT. Its protein product is CASSFSSITEAFF. The rearrangement uses TRBV7-9 and TRBJ1-1; no clear D. Germline-derived CDR1 and CDR2 are SEHNR and FQNEAQ (reference sequence). V dropped 3 bases and J dropped 4 bases, with 9 bases sitting between them. The CDR3 has 13 residues.

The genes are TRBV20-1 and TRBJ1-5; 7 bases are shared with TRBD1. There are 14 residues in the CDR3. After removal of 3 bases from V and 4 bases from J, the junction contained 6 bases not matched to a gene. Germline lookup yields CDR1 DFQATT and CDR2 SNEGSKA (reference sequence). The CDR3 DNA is TGCAGTGCTAGCGTACCACAGGGGAATCAGCCCCAGCATTTT. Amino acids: CSASVPQGNQPQHF.

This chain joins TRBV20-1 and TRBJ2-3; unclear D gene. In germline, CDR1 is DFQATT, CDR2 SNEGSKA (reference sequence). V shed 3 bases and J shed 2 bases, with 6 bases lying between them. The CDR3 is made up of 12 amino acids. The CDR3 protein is CSAREVTDTQYF. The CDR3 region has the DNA TGCAGTGCTAGGGAAGTCACAGATACGCAGTATTTT.

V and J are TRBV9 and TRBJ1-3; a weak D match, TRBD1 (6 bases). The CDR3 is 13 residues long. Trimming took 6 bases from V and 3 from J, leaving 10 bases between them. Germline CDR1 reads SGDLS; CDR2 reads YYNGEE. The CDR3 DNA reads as TGTGCCAGCACCCGAGGGGGTGGAAACACCATATATTTT. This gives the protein CASTRGGGNTIYF.

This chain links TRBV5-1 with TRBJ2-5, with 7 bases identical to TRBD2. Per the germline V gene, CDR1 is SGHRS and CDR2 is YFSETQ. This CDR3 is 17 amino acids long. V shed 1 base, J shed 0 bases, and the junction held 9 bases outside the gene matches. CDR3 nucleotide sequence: TGCGCCAGCAGCTTGTTCGTCTCGCGGGGGTACCAAGAGACCCAGTACTTC. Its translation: CASSLFVSRGYQETQYF.

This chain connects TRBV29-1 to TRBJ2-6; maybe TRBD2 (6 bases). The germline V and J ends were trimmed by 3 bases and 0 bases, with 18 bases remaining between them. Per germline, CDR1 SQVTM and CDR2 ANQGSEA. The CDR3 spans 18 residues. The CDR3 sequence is CSVEGGRGRSSGANVLTF. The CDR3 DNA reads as TGCAGCGTTGAGGGAGGTCGAGGGAGGAGCTCTGGGGCCAACGTCCTGACTTTC.

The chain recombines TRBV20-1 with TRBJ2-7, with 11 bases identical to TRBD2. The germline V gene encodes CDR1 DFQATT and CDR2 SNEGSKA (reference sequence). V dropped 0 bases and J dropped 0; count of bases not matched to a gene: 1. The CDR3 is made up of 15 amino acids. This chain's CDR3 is CSARDGTSGSYEQYF. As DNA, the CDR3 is TGCAGTGCTAGAGATGGGACTAGCGGCTCCTACGAGCAGTACTTC.

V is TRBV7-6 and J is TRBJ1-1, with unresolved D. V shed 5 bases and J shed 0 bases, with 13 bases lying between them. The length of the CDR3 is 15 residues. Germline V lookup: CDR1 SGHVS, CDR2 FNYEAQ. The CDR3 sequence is CASSPLAILNTEAFF. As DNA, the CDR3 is TGTGCCAGCAGCCCCCTTGCGATCCTGAACACTGAAGCTTTCTTT.

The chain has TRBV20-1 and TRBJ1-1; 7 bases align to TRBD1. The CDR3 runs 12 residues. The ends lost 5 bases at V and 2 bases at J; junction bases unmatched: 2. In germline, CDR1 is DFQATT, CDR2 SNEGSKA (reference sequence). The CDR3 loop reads CSAGTANTEAFF. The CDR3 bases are TGCAGTGCTGGGACAGCTAACACTGAAGCTTTCTTT.